Below, 14 T cell receptor beta chains from the same sample are listed, as sequenced in a study of regulatory T cells in long-lasting Graves disease. Time point described: newly diagnosed GD, antithyroid drugs for less than 3 months. PBMC RNA served as the TCR library source. CDR3-region Arm-PCR and iRepertoire HTBI primers produced the TCR beta libraries. In TCRdb, the multiplex PCR reads were re-called with MiXCR into one record per CDR3 protein. The data show about 430,000 distinct CDR3 sequences, about 15% seen once. The data were also submitted as part of a second study, on T cells in Graves' hyperthyroidism and ophthalmopathy.

The starting material was peripheral blood mononuclear cells (PBMCs), obtained at new diagnosis, from a patient treated with antithyroid drugs. All receptors come from a woman aged 40 to 50 with Graves disease.

This clonotype was counted ten times or more. The chain employs TRBV5-4 and TRBJ2-5, with D tentatively TRBD1 (6 bases). The V end lost 4 bases, the J end lost 1 base, and 11 bases lay between the germline ends. The CDR3 spans 14 residues. Germline lookup yields CDR1 SGHNT and CDR2 YYREEE (reference sequence). CDR3 DNA sequence: TGTGCCAGCAGCCCCCAGACAGGCCAAGAGACCCAGTACTTC. It translates to CASSPQTGQETQYF.

This clonotype has a count of ten or more. V is TRBV2 and J is TRBJ2-5, with 10 bases that match TRBD2. The germline V gene encodes CDR1 SNHLY and CDR2 FYNNEI. J lost 4 bases, V lost 5 bases, and 4 bases had no gene match. The CDR3 spans 14 residues. The CDR3 loop reads CASSLAGEGETQYF. CDR3 in DNA: TGTGCCAGCAGTCTAGCGGGAGAGGGAGAGACCCAGTACTTC.

This clonotype was picked up many times. In nucleotides, the CDR3 is TGTGCCAGCAGTTTATCGATCGAGCGGGAGTGGTATGAGCAGTTCTTC. Its translation is CASSLSIEREWYEQFF. The rearrangement joins TRBV27 to TRBJ2-3; TRBD2 agrees at 8 bases. The end of the DNA aligns better with TRBJ2-1, so the J call may be wrong. The CDR3 has 16 residues. The germline CDR1 and CDR2 sequences are MNHEY and SMNVEV (reference sequence).

In the case of this clonotype: A much larger clone lies a single base off, so this may be a read error. This chain joins TRBV18 and TRBJ2-5; the D gene is possibly TRBD2 (5 bases). The DNA end is a closer match to TRBJ2-7, so the J assignment may be wrong. Germline loops: CDR1 KGHSH, CDR2 LQKENI. This CDR3 region has 14 residues. CDR3 protein: CTSSPPSNVYEQYF. The CDR3 DNA reads TGTACCAGCTCACCACCTAGCAATGTCTACGAGCAGTACTTC.

This clonotype came up many times. The gene calls are TRBV2 and TRBJ2-1, with 9 bases lining up with TRBD1. The V and J ends lost 6 bases and 9 bases, in that order; junction bases with no gene match: 15. The CDR3 length is 16 residues. Germline V lookup: CDR1 SNHLY, CDR2 FYNNEI. This CDR3 is CASRPSGTGHLGEQFF. Written as DNA, the CDR3 is TGTGCCAGCAGGCCTTCCGGGACAGGGCATTTAGGTGAGCAGTTCTTC.

This clonotype has a count of ten or more. The rearrangement uses TRBV12-3 or TRBV12-4 and TRBJ2-1; a possible D gene is TRBD2 (5 bases). The CDR3 covers 16 residues. The V end lost 2 bases, the J end lost 2 bases, and 13 bases lay between the germline ends. CDR3 DNA sequence: TGTGCCAGCAGTTTAAGGCGGGTTCCCCCCTACAATGAGCAGTTCTTC. It is translated as CASSLRRVPPYNEQFF.

This chain joins TRBV20-1 and TRBJ2-3; 16 positions agree with TRBD2. Germline loops: CDR1 DFQATT, CDR2 SNEGSKA (reference sequence). The CDR3 length is 16 residues. V shed 5 bases, J shed 7 bases, and the junction held 9 bases outside the gene matches. The CDR3 loop is CSASGTSGRGKNTQYF. CDR3 nucleotides: TGCAGTGCTTCCGGGACTAGCGGGAGGGGGAAAAATACGCAGTATTTT.

The CDR3 is CASSPGGLAGPNFETQYF. CDR3 sequence (DNA): TGTGCCAGCAGTCCCGGGGGACTAGCGGGCCCAAACTTCGAGACCCAGTACTTC. The chain links TRBV9 to TRBJ2-5; 12 nucleotides line up with TRBD2. The CDR3 contains 18 residues. Per the germline V gene, CDR1 is SGDLS and CDR2 is YYNGEE. The J segment lost 5 bases and the V segment lost 5 bases, leaving 16 bases of the junction unmatched.

A single count supports this clonotype. Because it lacks the conserved phenylalanine or tryptophan at the end, this CDR3 is likely a read error. The rearrangement links TRBV6-1 to TRBJ2-7, with D unclear. V lost 7 bases, J lost 3 bases, and 13 bases lay in between. The CDR3 consists of 13 residues. Germline assignment: CDR1 MNHNS and CDR2 SASEGT. Written as DNA, the CDR3 is TGTGCCAGCACCGGTGAGCCGAGCTACGAGCAGTACCTC. Its translation: CASTGEPSYEQYL.

This clonotype was detected many times. The chain has TRBV2 and TRBJ1-1, with 10 positions matching TRBD1. CDR1 is SNHLY, CDR2 FYNNEI, per germline. V was clipped by 6 bases and J by 2 bases; unmatched bases: 6. The CDR3 is 15 residues long. CDR3 in DNA: TGTGCCAGCAGGCGGACAGGGGGAAGTAACACTGAAGCTTTCTTT. Encoded protein: CASRRTGGSNTEAFF.

This clonotype was counted at least ten times. The chain carries TRBV27 and TRBJ2-1; a weak D match, TRBD2 (5 bases). With 0 bases removed from V and 9 bases from J, the gap between germline ends came to 12 bases. CDR3 length: 14 amino acids. Germline V gene lookup returns CDR1 MNHEY and CDR2 SMNVEV (reference sequence). The CDR3 DNA reads TGTGCCAGCAGTTTATCTTCCGGGGTCGGTGAGCAGTTCTTC. Residues: CASSLSSGVGEQFF.

This clonotype has at least ten counts. The chain joins TRBV12-3 or TRBV12-4 to TRBJ2-3, with 8 nucleotides matching TRBD2. V gave up 6 bases and J gave up 3 bases; unmatched junction bases: 8. This CDR3 spans 15 amino acids. CDR3 nucleotide sequence: TGTGCCAGCAGCCTCGGGAGCGGGAGTACAGATACGCAGTATTTT. Its translation: CASSLGSGSTDTQYF.

This clonotype came up many times. The chain joins TRBV11-3 to TRBJ2-1; the match to TRBD2 covers 7 bases. With 0 bases clipped from V and 0 bases from J, the junction kept 8 bases outside the gene matches. This CDR3 region has 18 residues. Germline CDR1 and CDR2: SGHNT and YENEEA. The CDR3 spells CASSLDEGLAVSYNEQFF. In DNA form, the CDR3 reads TGTGCCAGCAGCTTAGATGAGGGTCTAGCGGTCTCCTACAATGAGCAGTTCTTC.

This clonotype was picked up a small number of times. CDR3: CASSEEGRVQETQYF. Written as DNA, the CDR3 is TGTGCCAGCAGTGAAGAAGGAAGGGTCCAAGAGACCCAGTACTTC. The genes are TRBV2 and TRBJ2-5, with D uncertain. The CDR3 sequence is 15 residues long. V was shortened by 1 base and J by 1 base, with 10 bases between the two germline ends. Germline lookup yields CDR1 SNHLY and CDR2 FYNNEI.